The T cell receptor beta chain under discussion was sequenced for a study of CD8+ T cells in alopecia areata. It was cDNA, reverse transcribed from extracted RNA, that served as the sequencing template. Assay: immunoSEQ multiplex PCR; the TCRdb copy retains only in-frame clones and omits some. The sample consists of 80,000 to 100,000 clones, around 47% of them appearing once. Indicated treatment: oral pan-JAK inhibitor, 5-10 mg twice daily. This clone has a single count. The V end was cut by 1 base, the J end by 5 bases, with 11 bases between. The CDR3 totals 14 residues. Germline assignment: CDR1 SGHRS and CDR2 YFSETQ.

The V gene is TRBV5-1, the J gene TRBJ2-3; possible D gene TRBD1, 5 bases. Source: CD8+ T cells sorted from blood, taken at week 24, from a patient treated with tofacitinib. The TCR was taken from a human donor with alopecia areata. CDR3 sequence: CASSLLGPGDTQYF. CDR3 DNA sequence: TGCGCCAGCAGCTTGTTGGGGCCCGGAGATACGCAGTATTTT.